This is a list of T cell receptor beta chains from one sample in a study of shared clonotypes between healthy human individuals. Sequencing was performed with immunoSEQ multiplex PCR; in TCRdb, only in-frame clones are kept and a portion is missing. The profile covers 980,000 or so clones, with 70% to 85% appearing a single time and around 1.4% taken by the ten largest. The specimen sequenced was memory CD4+ T cells sorted from blood. Receptors were obtained from a man between 18 and 29 years old in good health. Both conserved end residues are part of each CDR3. The D gene is left open where the match is weak. The size of a clone is reported for some rows only, either as once, few or many, or as a class for expanded clones.

>TRBV19|many|TRBJ1-6|NA
TGTGCCAGTACCCTCGGGACGGCTAATTCACCCCTCCACTTT
CASTLGTANSPLHF
>TRBV9|NA|TRBJ1-3|NA
TGTGCCAGCAGCGTGCTTCCGGACGGGAGCTCTGGAAACACCATATATTTT
CASSVLPDGSSGNTIYF
>TRBV2|few|TRBJ1-2|NA
TGTGCCAGCGGGGGGGCCCATGGCTACACCTTC
CASGGAHGYTF
>TRBV9|NA|TRBJ2-7|TRBD2
TGTGCCAGCAGCGTAGGGGGCGGGAGGTACGAGCAGTACTTC
CASSVGGGRYEQYF
>TRBV10-1|few|TRBJ1-1|NA
TGCGCCACCTCCGGGATAGCGGGTGAAGCTTTCTTT
CATSGIAGEAFF
>TRBV5-1|NA|TRBJ2-7|NA
TGCGCCAGCAGCTTAGCGACAGGCTTTATACCCTACGAGCAGTACTTC
CASSLATGFIPYEQYF
>TRBV19|NA|TRBJ2-1|NA
TGTGCCAGTAGTCAGAATACCAACACGCAGTTCTTC
CASSQNTNTQFF
>TRBV5-4|NA|TRBJ2-3|TRBD2
TGTGCCAGCAGCAAGTTAGCGGGGGGGGAGGATACGCAGTATTTT
CASSKLAGGEDTQYF
>TRBV10-3|NA|TRBJ2-3|NA
TGTGCCATCAAACGGGACCGCCCCGATACGCAGTATTTT
CAIKRDRPDTQYF
>TRBV9|NA|TRBJ1-5|NA
TGTGCCAGCAGCGTAGGGGAACCGCAGCCCCAGCATTTT
CASSVGEPQPQHF
>TRBV7-2|NA|TRBJ2-3|NA
TGTGCCAGCAGCCCCCTAGCGTCCACAGATACGCAGTATTTT
CASSPLASTDTQYF
>TRBV7-9|many|TRBJ2-5|NA
TGTGCCAGCAGCTTAGATCAGGGCGGGACCCAGTACTTC
CASSLDQGGTQYF
>TRBV30|NA|TRBJ1-3|NA
TGTGCCTGGAGGGAATCAGGGACGCGAGGAAACACCATATATTTT
CAWRESGTRGNTIYF
>TRBV18|NA|TRBJ2-5|NA
TGTGCCAGCTCACCGCAGGGTTCCGAGACCCAGTACTTC
CASSPQGSETQYF
>TRBV7-3|NA|TRBJ2-6|NA
TGTGCCAGCGGGAAGACAGCGAGACCGTCTGGGGCCAACGTCCTGACTTTC
CASGKTARPSGANVLTF
>TRBV7-9|NA|TRBJ2-5|TRBD2
TGTGCCAGCAGGTCAGCGGGAGAAGAGACCCAGTACTTC
CASRSAGEETQYF
>TRBV9|NA|TRBJ2-2|TRBD2
TGTGCCAGCAGCGTAGCGGGGGGGGCGAACACCGGGGAGCTGTTTTTT
CASSVAGGANTGELFF
>TRBV5-1|NA|TRBJ2-5|NA
TGCGCCAGCAGGAACGGAATCCAAGAGACCCAGTACTTC
CASRNGIQETQYF
>TRBV10-2|NA|TRBJ1-1|NA
TGCGCCAGCAGTCGTCCTAACACTGAAGCTTTCTTT
CASSRPNTEAFF
>TRBV5-1|NA|TRBJ2-3|NA
TGCGCCAGCAGCGCCCGTGTGGATACGCAGTATTTT
CASSARVDTQYF
>TRBV5-1|NA|TRBJ2-5|NA
TGCGCCAGCAGCTTTACCGGCGGGAACCAAGAGACCCAGTACTTC
CASSFTGGNQETQYF
>TRBV7-6|once|TRBJ2-7|NA
TGTGCCAGCAGTCCCGGGACCCAACCATACGAGCAGTACTTC
CASSPGTQPYEQYF
>TRBV30|NA|TRBJ2-3|NA
TGTGCCTGGAGTAGGGGGAGCACCACAGATACGCAGTATTTT
CAWSRGSTTDTQYF
>TRBV7-2|NA|TRBJ1-6|NA
TGTGCCAGCAGCGCCGGGACAATGTATAATTCACCCCTCCACTTT
CASSAGTMYNSPLHF
>TRBV2|once|TRBJ1-5|NA
TGTGCCAGCAGTGATCGGTCAGGGAATAATCAGCCCCAGCATTTT
CASSDRSGNNQPQHF
>TRBV18|few|TRBJ2-5|TRBD2
TGTGCCAGCTCACTGACTAGCGGGGGGACGTTAGAGACCCAGTACTTC
CASSLTSGGTLETQYF
>TRBV7-8|NA|TRBJ1-1|NA
TGTGCCAGCAGCGATCATGGGGCGAACACTGAAGCTTTCTTT
CASSDHGANTEAFF
>TRBV10-1|NA|TRBJ2-5|NA
TGCGCCAGCAGTGCCCCCCAAGAGACCCAGTACTTC
CASSAPQETQYF
>TRBV9|few|TRBJ2-3|TRBD2
TGTGCCAGCAGCGTAGCGGGCCGGTCGGCGGGGGGGCCCACAGATACGCAGTATTTT
CASSVAGRSAGGPTDTQYF
>TRBV30|NA|TRBJ2-7|NA
TGTGCCTGGACAACGGGGGGCAGCTCCTACGAGCAGTACTTC
CAWTTGGSSYEQYF
>TRBV19|NA|TRBJ2-2|TRBD1
TGTGCCAGTAGTCCTGGGACAGGGGGCACCGGGGAGCTGTTTTTT
CASSPGTGGTGELFF
>TRBV9|NA|TRBJ2-5|NA
TGTGCCAGCAGCGTAGGTCTGACTCACGCGGAGACCCAGTACTTC
CASSVGLTHAETQYF
>TRBV7-2|NA|TRBJ2-7|TRBD1
TGTGCCAGCAGCTTAGCGCTCGGGACAGGGGGCTACGAGCAGTACTTC
CASSLALGTGGYEQYF
>TRBV6-5|NA|TRBJ2-2|NA
TGTGCCAGCACCAGATATCCGAACACCGGGGAGCTGTTTTTT
CASTRYPNTGELFF
>TRBV5-8|NA|TRBJ1-1|NA
TGTGCCAGCAGCCGCAGGGACACTGAAGCTTTCTTT
CASSRRDTEAFF
>TRBV11-3|NA|TRBJ2-7|NA
TGTGCCAGCAGCTTTCATAGGGGGGGCGAGCAGTACTTC
CASSFHRGGEQYF
>TRBV29-1|once|TRBJ2-1|TRBD2
TGCAGCGTCCTGGGACTAGCGGGGGGCTACAATGAGCAGTTCTTC
CSVLGLAGGYNEQFF
>TRBV5-1|NA|TRBJ2-2|NA
TGCGCCAGCAGCTCTCTGCAGGGGAGATACACCGGGGAGCTGTTTTTT
CASSSLQGRYTGELFF
>TRBV5-1|NA|TRBJ2-3|TRBD1
TGCGCCAGCAGCTTGGTAGCGCCACAGGGGACAGATACGCAGTATTTT
CASSLVAPQGTDTQYF
>TRBV30|few|TRBJ1-5|TRBD1
TGTGCCTGGAGCCAGGAAAGGGGGACAGGCAATCAGCCCCAGCATTTT
CAWSQERGTGNQPQHF
>TRBV10-1|NA|TRBJ2-7|NA
TGCGCCAGCAGTGAGTCTGACACCGGACCCTACGAGCAGTACTTC
CASSESDTGPYEQYF
>TRBV6-1|NA|TRBJ1-2|TRBD1
TGTGCCAGCAGCCGACAGGGATCAGAGTATGGCTACACCTTC
CASSRQGSEYGYTF
>TRBV29-1|NA|TRBJ2-5|TRBD1
TGCAGCTGGGGACAGACAAATCAAGAGACCCAGTACTTC
CSWGQTNQETQYF
>TRBV28|NA|TRBJ1-5|NA
TGTGCCAGCAGTTCCTCGCGGGCAGAACAAGAGGGGCCCCAGCATTTT
CASSSSRAEQEGPQHF
>TRBV5-6|NA|TRBJ1-1|NA
TGTGCCAGCAGCGCCCGGGGGTGGGACAACACTGAAGCTTTCTTT
CASSARGWDNTEAFF
>TRBV10-3|NA|TRBJ2-1|TRBD1
TGTGCCATCAGTTCGGGGACAGGGGGCGATGAGCAGTTCTTC
CAISSGTGGDEQFF
>TRBV5-4|NA|TRBJ2-7|TRBD2
TGTGCCAGCAGCTCAAAGACTAGCGGGAGCTACGAGCAGTACTTC
CASSSKTSGSYEQYF
>TRBV5-8|few|TRBJ1-4|NA
TGTGCCAGCAGCTTGGGACAAATTTACTCCCCAGGTGAAAAACTGTTTTTT
CASSLGQIYSPGEKLFF